This T cell receptor beta chain was observed in a study of response to subunit inactivated influenza vaccine. Germline CDR1 reads SGHTA; CDR2 reads FQGNSA. The CDR3 length is 15 residues. The germline V and J ends were trimmed by 2 bases and 3 bases, with 13 bases remaining between them. TCRdb ran MiXCR on the RT-PCR reads and lists one entry per CDR3 protein. This table has 630,000 or so distinct CDR3 sequences, about 15% appearing once. This clonotype showed up many times. The sequence was obtained from a man in his forties or fifties who received an inactivated influenza vaccine. The chain combines TRBV7-2 with TRBJ1-1; D gene ambiguous. The sequences come from PBMCs from blood, collected roughly 12 days after vaccination. The chain's CDR3 is CASSLNNLGDTEAFF. The CDR3 nucleotides are TGTGCCAGCAGCTTAAACAATCTCGGGGACACTGAAGCTTTCTTT.